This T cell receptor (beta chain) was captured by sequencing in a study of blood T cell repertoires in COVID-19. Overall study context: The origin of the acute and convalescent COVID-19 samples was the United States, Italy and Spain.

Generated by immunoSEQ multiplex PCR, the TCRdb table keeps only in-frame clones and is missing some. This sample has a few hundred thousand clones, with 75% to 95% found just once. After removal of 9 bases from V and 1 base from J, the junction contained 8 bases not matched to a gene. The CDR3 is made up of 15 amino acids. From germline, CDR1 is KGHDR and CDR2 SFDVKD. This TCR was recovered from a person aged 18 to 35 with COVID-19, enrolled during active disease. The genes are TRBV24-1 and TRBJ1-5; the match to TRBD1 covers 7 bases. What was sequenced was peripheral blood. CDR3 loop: CATQIGGKSNQPQHF. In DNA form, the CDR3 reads TGTGCCACCCAAATAGGGGGCAAGAGCAATCAGCCCCAGCATTTT.